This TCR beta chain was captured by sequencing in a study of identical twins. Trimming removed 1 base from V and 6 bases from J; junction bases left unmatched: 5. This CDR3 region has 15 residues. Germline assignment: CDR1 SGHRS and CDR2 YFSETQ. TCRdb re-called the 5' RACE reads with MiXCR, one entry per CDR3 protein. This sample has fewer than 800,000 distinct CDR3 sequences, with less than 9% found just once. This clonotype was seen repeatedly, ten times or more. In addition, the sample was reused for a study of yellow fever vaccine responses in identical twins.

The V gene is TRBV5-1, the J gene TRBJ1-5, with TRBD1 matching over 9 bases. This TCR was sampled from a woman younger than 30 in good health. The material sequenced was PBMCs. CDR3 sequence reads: CASSLTGGDGQPQHF. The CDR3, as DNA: TGCGCCAGCAGCTTGACAGGGGGCGACGGTCAGCCCCAGCATTTT.